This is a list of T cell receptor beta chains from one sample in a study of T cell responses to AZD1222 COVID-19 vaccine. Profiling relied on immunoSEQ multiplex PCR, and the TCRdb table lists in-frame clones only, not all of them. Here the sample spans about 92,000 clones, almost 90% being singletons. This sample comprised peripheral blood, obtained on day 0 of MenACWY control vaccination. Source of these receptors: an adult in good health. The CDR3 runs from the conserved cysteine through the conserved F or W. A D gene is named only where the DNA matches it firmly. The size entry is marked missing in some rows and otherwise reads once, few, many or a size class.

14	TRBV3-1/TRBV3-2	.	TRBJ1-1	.	TGTGCCAGCAGCCGACGGCAAATGAACACTGAAGCTTTCTTT	CASSRRQMNTEAFF
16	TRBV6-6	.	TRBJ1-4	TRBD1	TGTGCCAGCAGTTATACAGGGGACGCAACTAATGAAAAACTGTTTTTT	CASSYTGDATNEKLFF
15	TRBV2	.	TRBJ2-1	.	TGTGCCAGCAATAGCGGCACAAGCTCCTACAATGAGCAGTTCTTC	CASNSGTSSYNEQFF
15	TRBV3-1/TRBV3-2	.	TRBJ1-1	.	TGTGCCAGCAGCCAGGCCCTTCAGGTAGTAACTGAAGCTTTCTTT	CASSQALQVVTEAFF
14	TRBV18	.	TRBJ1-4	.	TGTGCCAGCTCACCGGTCCCCGAGGGGGAAAAACTGTTTTTT	CASSPVPEGEKLFF
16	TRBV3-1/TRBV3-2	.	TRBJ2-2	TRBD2	TGTGCCAGCAGCCCTCGAGGCGGGGGGGCCGGCGGGGAGCTGTTTTTT	CASSPRGGGAGGELFF
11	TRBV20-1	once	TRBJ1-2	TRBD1	TGCAGTGGTACAGGGGTATATGGCTACACCTTC	CSGTGVYGYTF
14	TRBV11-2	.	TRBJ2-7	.	TGTGCCAGCAGCCCCAGGACGGCTACCTACGAGCAGTACTTC	CASSPRTATYEQYF
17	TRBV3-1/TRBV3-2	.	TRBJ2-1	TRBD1	TGTGCCAGCAGCCAAGATAGGTCAGGGGGACCCTACAATGAGCAGTTCTTC	CASSQDRSGGPYNEQFF
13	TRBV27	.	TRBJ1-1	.	TGTGCCAGCAGTTCGCAGGAGAACACTGAAGCTTTCTTT	CASSSQENTEAFF
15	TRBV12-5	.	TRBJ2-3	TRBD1	TGTGCTAGTGGTTTGCGGACAGGAGTAACAGATACGCAGTATTTT	CASGLRTGVTDTQYF
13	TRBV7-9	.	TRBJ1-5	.	TGTGCCAGCAGCTTAGGGCAGTATCAGCCCCAGCATTTT	CASSLGQYQPQHF
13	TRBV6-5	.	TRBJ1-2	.	TGTGCCAGCAGCGACACGGGGGGGTATGGCTACACCTTC	CASSDTGGYGYTF
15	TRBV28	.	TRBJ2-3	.	TGTGCCAGCACCAAAGGAGGAGGGGCCGGGGATACGCAGTATTTT	CASTKGGGAGDTQYF
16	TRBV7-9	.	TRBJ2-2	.	TGTGCCAGCAGCTTGGGGCCTAGAGGGGACACCGGGGAGCTGTTTTTT	CASSLGPRGDTGELFF
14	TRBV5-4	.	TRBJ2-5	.	TGTGCCAGCAGCTTGAGGTCAGCCGAAGAGACCCAGTACTTC	CASSLRSAEETQYF
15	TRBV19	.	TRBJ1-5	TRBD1	TGTGCCAGTAGGACCGGACAGGTAAAAAATCAGCCCCAGCATTTT	CASRTGQVKNQPQHF
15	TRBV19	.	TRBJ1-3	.	TGTGCCAGTACCCATACAGGGATTTCTGGAAACACCATATATTTT	CASTHTGISGNTIYF
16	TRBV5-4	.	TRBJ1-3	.	TGTGCCAGCAGCCAGAATGACAGGAGCTCTGGAAACACCATATATTTT	CASSQNDRSSGNTIYF
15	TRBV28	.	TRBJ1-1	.	TGTGCCAGCAGACCACAGGGACAAATGAACACTGAAGCTTTCTTT	CASRPQGQMNTEAFF
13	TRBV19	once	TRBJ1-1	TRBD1	TGTGCCAGTACCAGGACAGGGGCCGCTGAAGCTTTCTTT	CASTRTGAAEAFF
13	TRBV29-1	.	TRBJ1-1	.	TGCAGCGGGGGCCCAGGGAAGGGCACTGAAGCTTTCTTT	CSGGPGKGTEAFF